This T cell receptor (beta chain) was observed in a study of CD8 T cells in ankylosing spondylitis. Study results and limitations: Past studies reported some motif variants in reactive arthritis synovial fluid and blood. Reports say disease-linked clones showed up significantly more in matched ankylosing spondylitis synovial fluid. With a CD8+ phenotype, disease-linked clones were relatively rare in peripheral blood. Several highly homologous variants made up a TCR beta motif, and this motif appeared characteristic of ankylosing spondylitis blood.

The CDR3 totals 15 residues. Trimming took 6 bases from V and 1 from J; bases not matched to a gene: 9. Molecular-barcoded quantitative 5'-RACE produced these TCR beta libraries. TCRdb re-called the 5' RACE reads through MiXCR, storing one row per CDR3 protein. The table includes under 850,000 distinct CDR3 sequences, 15% to 20% detected once. This clonotype showed up just a few times. What it binds is not known. This chain joins TRBV12-3 or TRBV12-4 and TRBJ2-7; 7 nucleotides match TRBD1. The TCR was taken from a male donor with ankylosing spondylitis. The sequenced sample was blood, either unsorted or a sorted T cell fraction (not recorded which). The CDR3: CASRTGIGYSYEQYF. In nucleotides, the CDR3 is TGTGCCAGCAGGACAGGGATAGGGTATTCCTACGAGCAGTACTTC.